This entry lists 14 T cell receptor beta chains sequenced from one sample in a study of control samples from healthy donors and cancer patients. The method was immunoSEQ multiplex PCR; TCRdb's version includes in-frame clones alone and lacks a portion of them. This table holds approximately 63,000 clones, almost 85% found once. The sequencing sample was made of blood. The receptors here all came from a man aged 40-50 years in good health.

The V and J genes are TRBV2 and TRBJ1-3, with TRBD1 as a possible D gene (5 bases). Between the trimmed V and J ends, which lost 7 bases and 4 bases, there was a span of 8 bases. The CDR3 sequence is 12 residues long. CDR1 is SNHLY, CDR2 FYNNEI, per germline. This CDR3 is CASKGLGNTIYF. The CDR3 coding sequence is TGTGCCAGCAAGGGGCTCGGAAACACCATATATTTT.

The rearrangement uses TRBV5-4 and TRBJ1-3; D unclear. Looked up from germline, CDR1 is SGHNT and CDR2 is YYREEE (reference sequence). Trimming removed 2 bases from V and 7 bases from J, with 7 bases in between. The CDR3 totals 12 residues. The CDR3, as DNA: TGTGCCAGCAGCTTAGGCACGAACACCATATATTTT. This encodes CASSLGTNTIYF.

The rearrangement joins TRBV19 to TRBJ1-2, with D uncertain. V gave up 1 base and J gave up 4 bases, with 10 bases separating them. The length of the CDR3 is 14 residues. CDR1 LNHDA and CDR2 SQIVND come from the germline V gene (reference sequence). CDR3 coding DNA: TGTGCCAGTAGTATAGCCAGGTTCGCCTATGGCTACACCTTC. Its translation is CASSIARFAYGYTF. The variable domain in full, completed from reference TRBV19 and TRBJ1-2, reads DGGITQSPKYLFRKEGQNVTLSCEQNLNHDAMYWYRQDPGQGLRLIYYSQIVNDFQKGDIAEGYSVSREKKESFPLTVTSAQKNPTAFYLCASSIARFAYGYTFGSGTRLTVV.

The chain carries TRBV9 and TRBJ2-2, with 7 positions matching TRBD2. The junction had 4 bases not matched to a gene; V was cut back by 1 base and J by 4 bases. Germline CDR1 reads SGDLS; CDR2 reads YYNGEE. This CDR3 has 15 amino acids. The CDR3 loop is CASSVTASGTGELFF. CDR3 bases: TGTGCCAGCAGCGTAACGGCTAGCGGCACCGGGGAGCTGTTTTTT.

The chain couples TRBV9 to TRBJ2-3; D not resolved. The CDR3 consists of 11 residues. Germline V gene sequence: CDR1 SGDLS, CDR2 YYNGEE. V was shortened by 2 bases and J by 6 bases, with 4 bases between the two germline ends. In nucleotides, the CDR3 is TGTGCCAGCAGCGTGGTCGATACGCAGTATTTT. This gives the protein CASSVVDTQYF.

V is TRBV12-3 or TRBV12-4 and J is TRBJ1-2; a weak D match, TRBD1 (5 bases). Trimming shortened V by 2 bases and J by 8 bases, and 9 bases separated the two germline ends. The length of the CDR3 is 12 residues. This CDR3 is CASSLQGEGYTF. In DNA form, the CDR3 reads TGTGCCAGCAGTTTACAGGGTGAAGGCTACACCTTC.

The CDR3 DNA reads as TGCGCCAGCAGCTTGGGAGCCAGGGGAGAATATGAAAAACTGTTTTTT. Translated, it gives CASSLGARGEYEKLFF. The chain employs TRBV5-1 and TRBJ1-4, with a weak D call TRBD1 (6 bases). The CDR3 has 16 amino acids. The V end lost 0 bases, the J end lost 6 bases, and 15 bases lay between the germline ends. Germline V gene lookup returns CDR1 SGHRS and CDR2 YFSETQ.

The V gene is TRBV24-1, the J gene TRBJ2-5, with unresolved D. This CDR3 region has 13 residues. With 3 bases removed from V and 0 bases from J, the gap between germline ends came to 4 bases. Germline-derived CDR1 and CDR2 are KGHDR and SFDVKD. The CDR3, as DNA: TGTGCCACCAGTGATCCAAACCAAGAGACCCAGTACTTC. Protein product: CATSDPNQETQYF.

This rearrangement joins TRBV5-1 to TRBJ1-1; D remains ambiguous. The CDR3 has 15 amino acids. V was pared by 4 bases and J by 3 bases, with 16 bases between. Germline-derived CDR1 and CDR2 are SGHRS and YFSETQ. Here the CDR3 reads CASSRALTEDTEAFF. CDR3 nucleotides: TGCGCCAGCAGCCGGGCCCTTACAGAGGACACTGAAGCTTTCTTT.

The J gene is TRBJ1-2, the V gene TRBV2; D gene unclear. Germline CDR1 is SNHLY and CDR2 is FYNNEI. The ends were cut back, 4 bases at V and 2 bases at J, with 11 bases in the middle. The CDR3 runs to 14 residues. The CDR3 loop reads CASSGAPGNYGYTF. CDR3 nucleotides: TGTGCCAGCAGTGGGGCCCCGGGGAACTATGGCTACACCTTC.

CDR3 protein: CASSARTGSGNTIYF. In DNA, the CDR3 is TGTGCCAGCAGCGCCAGAACAGGGTCTGGAAACACCATATATTTT. This chain joins TRBV9 and TRBJ1-3; D perhaps matches TRBD1 (6 bases). The V end lost 3 bases, the J end lost 1 base, and 11 bases lay between the germline ends. The V gene's germline CDR1 is SGDLS and CDR2 YYNGEE. The CDR3 is made up of 15 amino acids.

This chain connects TRBV7-2 to TRBJ2-7; possible D gene TRBD1, 5 bases. Trimming left V 5 bases short and J 2 bases short, with 22 bases between. Germline CDR1 and CDR2: SGHTA and FQGNSA. This CDR3 comprises 17 residues. CDR3 loop: CASSPTSVAGAPYEQYF. The CDR3 DNA is TGTGCCAGCAGCCCTACCTCCGTTGCTGGGGCCCCCTACGAGCAGTACTTC.

CDR3 sequence reads: CASSPSGLGADTQYF. DNA for the CDR3: TGCGCCAGCAGCCCCTCCGGACTCGGGGCGGATACGCAGTATTTT. The chain couples TRBV5-1 to TRBJ2-3, with D perhaps TRBD1 or TRBD2 (5 bases each). The germline V and J ends were trimmed by 4 bases and 6 bases, with 18 bases remaining between them. The CDR3 covers 15 residues. Germline CDR1 is SGHRS and CDR2 is YFSETQ.

V gene TRBV4-3 combines with J gene TRBJ2-3, with 9 bases aligning to TRBD2. This CDR3 region has 17 residues. Germline V gives CDR1 LGHNA, CDR2 YSLEER. The V segment lost 0 bases and the J segment 1 base; nucleotides outside the gene matches: 5. The DNA for the CDR3 is TGCGCCAGCAGCCAAGAAGGGGTAGCGGGAGGCACAGATACGCAGTATTTT. Translated: CASSQEGVAGGTDTQYF.